This T cell receptor (beta chain) was captured by sequencing in a study of T cell responses to AZD1222 COVID-19 vaccine. In the study overall: The analysis combined second doses at about 4 or about 12 weeks.

V gave up 5 bases and J gave up 4 bases; unmatched junction bases: 4. CDR3 length: 14 amino acids. In germline, CDR1 is WNHNN, CDR2 SYGVQD (reference sequence). Study results and limitations: Donors in the cohort were predominantly white British and more often female, and clonal diversity was possibly underestimated. There were vaccine-associated CD4 TCRs across spike, dominant at 160-218 and 743-854.

Worth noting for this clone: Its antigen remains unidentified.

Profiled with immunoSEQ multiplex PCR; TCRdb holds only in-frame clones, not every one. Counted here are roughly 120,000 clones, around 87% occurring once; the ten biggest clones make up 1% to 1.5%. The sequence came from an adult in good health. The sample consisted of peripheral blood, taken on day 0 of AZD1222 vaccination. The chain has TRBV10-1 and TRBJ1-2; 10 bases line up with TRBD1. CDR3: CASSFDRGPYGYTF. The CDR3 DNA reads TGCGCCAGCAGTTTTGACAGGGGGCCCTATGGCTACACCTTC.